This TCR beta chain is drawn from a study of T cells in Graves' hyperthyroidism and ophthalmopathy. Study context: It was at initial diagnosis, before any treatment, that peripheral blood was collected. Overall study findings and caveats: Ophthalmopathy onset followed model prediction by a median approximately 6.2 months. Among thyroid clonotypes expanded above 0.001, most also appeared in blood.

Clinical symptoms, serum thyroxine, TRAb, thyroid ultrasound and orbital computed tomography established diagnosis. The CDR3 loop spans 15 amino acids. V was pared by 1 base and J by 2 bases, with 12 bases between. At least ten counts were recorded for this clonotype. Its specificity is not known. Using RNA transcripts as the source, TCR beta CDR3 regions were amplified. With the HTBI primer set, the TCR CDR3 went through a first round of RT-PCR. TCRdb re-derived calls from the multiplex PCR reads in MiXCR, one entry per CDR3 protein. The sample consists of hundreds of thousands of distinct CDR3 sequences, roughly 15% of them appearing once.

Sequencing was done on a sample of blood. The rearrangement uses TRBV12-3 or TRBV12-4 and TRBJ2-7; TRBD2 might be the D (6 bases). The sequence came from a middle-aged woman with Graves' hyperthyroidism. CDR3 sequence reads: CASSLESGGPYEQYF. As DNA, the CDR3 is TGTGCCAGCAGTTTAGAATCCGGGGGTCCCTACGAGCAGTACTTC.